Listed below are T cell receptor beta chains from one sample, sequenced in a study of T cell changes during pregnancy in multiple sclerosis. The table came from immunoSEQ multiplex PCR; TCRdb's copy has only in-frame clones and leaves some out. The data contain about 68,000 clones, approximately 90% of them seen just once; the ten biggest clones take up approximately 1.4%. The sample was peripheral blood, taken in the second trimester of pregnancy. The receptors derive from a female donor in good health, enrolled as a control in a pregnancy study. The CDR3 runs from the conserved cysteine through the conserved F or W. The D gene is left open where the match is weak. Clone size appears in some rows only: once, few, many, or a class for an expanded clone.

clone size	V gene	D gene	J gene	CDR3 protein	CDR3 DNA
NA	TRBV27	TRBD2	TRBJ2-7	CASSPGLAGTYEQYF	TGTGCCAGCAGTCCGGGACTAGCGGGAACCTACGAGCAGTACTTC
NA	TRBV11-3	TRBD1	TRBJ1-5	CASSPGTGPNQPQHF	TGTGCCAGCAGCCCTGGGACAGGGCCCAATCAGCCCCAGCATTTT
NA	TRBV6-1	NA	TRBJ2-5	CASTERGRQEETQYF	TGTGCCAGCACTGAAAGAGGCAGACAGGAAGAGACCCAGTACTTC
NA	TRBV5-4	TRBD2	TRBJ2-2	CASSWGLAGGDTGELFF	TGTGCCAGCTCATGGGGACTAGCGGGAGGAGATACCGGGGAGCTGTTTTTT
NA	TRBV10-3	NA	TRBJ1-2	CAISDGGGAIGGYTF	TGTGCCATCAGTGACGGAGGAGGGGCTATAGGCGGCTACACCTTC
NA	TRBV18	TRBD1	TRBJ1-5	CASSLSTGGGGQPQHF	TGTGCCAGCTCACTATCCACAGGGGGCGGCGGTCAGCCCCAGCATTTT
NA	TRBV30	NA	TRBJ2-3	CAWRAAQRDTQYF	TGTGCCTGGAGGGCGGCCCAGAGAGATACGCAGTATTTT
NA	TRBV19	TRBD1	TRBJ2-7	CATQGVGEQYF	TGTGCCACCCAGGGGGTAGGGGAGCAGTACTTC
NA	TRBV11-3	NA	TRBJ1-3	CASSSYTGSGNTIYF	TGTGCCAGCAGCTCTTATACAGGGTCTGGAAACACCATATATTTT
NA	TRBV13	NA	TRBJ2-1	CASSSPGVKFYNEQFF	TGTGCCAGCAGCTCCCCCGGGGTTAAATTCTACAATGAGCAGTTCTTC
NA	TRBV6-5	NA	TRBJ2-7	CASSQIQDSYEQYF	TGTGCCAGCAGTCAAATACAGGACTCCTACGAGCAGTACTTC
NA	TRBV19	NA	TRBJ2-6	CASSTPGLGANVLTF	TGTGCCAGTAGTACACCAGGGCTAGGAGCCAACGTCCTGACTTTC
once	TRBV4-3	NA	TRBJ2-1	CASSQDRHNEQFF	TGCGCCAGCAGCCAAGACCGTCACAATGAGCAGTTCTTC
NA	TRBV25-1	TRBD2	TRBJ2-3	CASSELAGALLRTDTQYF	TGTGCCAGCAGTGAACTAGCGGGAGCCCTTCTACGTACAGATACGCAGTATTTT
once	TRBV18	NA	TRBJ1-1	CASSPRPGTEAFF	TGTGCCAGCTCACCGCGTCCGGGTACTGAAGCTTTCTTT
NA	TRBV19	TRBD1	TRBJ2-7	CASSIRGHSAYEQYF	TGTGCCAGTAGTATCAGGGGGCATTCGGCCTACGAGCAGTACTTC
NA	TRBV5-5	NA	TRBJ1-1	CASSLARGAWTEAFF	TGTGCCAGCAGCTTGGCCCGCGGGGCTTGGACTGAAGCTTTCTTT
NA	TRBV5-1	NA	TRBJ2-7	CASSPGQSNYEQYF	TGCGCCAGCAGCCCAGGACAGTCGAATTACGAGCAGTACTTC
NA	TRBV4-1	NA	TRBJ2-1	CASSQGWGGYNEQFF	TGCGCCAGCAGCCAAGGGTGGGGCGGATACAATGAGCAGTTCTTC
NA	TRBV6-5	NA	TRBJ1-1	CASSYEWNTEAFF	TGTGCCAGCAGTTACGAGTGGAACACTGAAGCTTTCTTT